Shown below are 27 T cell receptor beta chains from a single sample sequenced in a study of T cells after yellow fever vaccination. TCRdb passed the 5' RACE reads through MiXCR, listing each CDR3 protein once. Of 310,000 or so distinct CDR3 sequences in the sample, 6.8% were seen once. The sample in question was PBMCs, obtained approximately 47 days after the first yellow fever vaccination. The origin of the receptors is a man younger than 35 who received the YFV17D yellow fever vaccine.

This clonotype was seen a handful of times. The chain recombines TRBV10-3 with TRBJ1-1; D possibly corresponds to TRBD1 (6 bases). Trimming cost V 0 bases and J 0 bases, with 14 bases left between them. Looked up from germline, CDR1 is ENHRY and CDR2 is SYGVKD. The CDR3 loop spans 17 amino acids. CDR3 nucleotide sequence: TGTGCCATCAGTGAGTCTAGGGGGATCCGAATGAACACTGAAGCTTTCTTT. The encoded protein is CAISESRGIRMNTEAFF.

This clonotype was observed a few times. The chain uses TRBV5-1 and TRBJ2-1, with TRBD1 matching over 7 bases. The CDR3 is made up of 18 amino acids. After removal of 2 bases from V and 5 bases from J, the junction contained 16 bases not matched to a gene. The germline gives CDR1 SGHRS, CDR2 YFSETQ. The CDR3 nucleotides read TGCGCCAGCAGCTTACACTCCCTACCTGGGACAGCCAACAATGAGCAGTTCTTC. It is translated as CASSLHSLPGTANNEQFF.

This clonotype occurred a few times. This rearrangement joins TRBV5-1 to TRBJ2-3, with D unclear. CDR1 and CDR2 (germline): SGHRS, YFSETQ. The ends were cut back, 2 bases at V and 4 bases at J, with 11 bases in the middle. The CDR3 is 14 residues long. Here the CDR3 reads CASSLGQTSDTQYF. In nucleotides, the CDR3 is TGCGCCAGCAGCTTAGGTCAGACGTCAGATACGCAGTATTTT.

This clonotype has a handful of counts. V and J are TRBV6-5 and TRBJ2-5; D gene unclear. Per the germline V gene, CDR1 is MNHEY and CDR2 is SVGAGI. The V end was cut by 0 bases, the J end by 5 bases, with 22 bases between. The CDR3 consists of 18 residues. This CDR3 reads CASSYSSPLKEAGETQYF. The CDR3, as DNA: TGTGCCAGCAGTTACTCGTCGCCCCTTAAGGAAGCTGGGGAGACCCAGTACTTC.

This clonotype was seen a few times. The chain uses TRBV11-2 and TRBJ2-1, with D unclear. Germline CDR1 is SGHAT and CDR2 is FQNNGV. V lost 5 bases and J 7 bases, leaving 12 bases between the germline ends. The CDR3 spans 13 residues. The CDR3 DNA reads TGTGCCAGCAGCCTGCAACGTGGTAATGAGCAGTTCTTC. It is translated as CASSLQRGNEQFF.

V usage is TRBV4-3 and J usage is TRBJ2-1; 7 nucleotides align to TRBD1. The CDR3 has 16 residues. Germline trimming cut 3 bases from V and 4 bases from J; bases unmatched to any gene: 9. The germline V gene has CDR1 LGHNA and CDR2 YSLEER. The chain's CDR3 is CASSQDRLLSYNEQFF. DNA for the CDR3: TGCGCCAGCAGCCAGGACAGGTTACTCTCATACAATGAGCAGTTCTTC.

The CDR3 sequence: CASSTSEEDGYTF. The CDR3, as DNA: TGTGCCAGTAGTACCTCGGAGGAGGATGGCTACACCTTC. The chain employs TRBV19 and TRBJ1-2; D call uncertain. Germline V gene sequence: CDR1 LNHDA, CDR2 SQIVND (reference sequence). V was shortened by 4 bases and J by 6 bases, with 12 bases between the two germline ends. The CDR3 is 13 residues long.

Only a few counts were recorded for this clonotype. V is TRBV24-1 and J is TRBJ2-7; 10 bases are a match to TRBD2. CDR1 is KGHDR and CDR2 is SFDVKD in the germline V gene. The V segment lost 7 bases and the J segment 2 bases; nucleotides outside the gene matches: 7. The CDR3 length is 15 residues. CDR3 coding DNA: TGTGCCACCAGCTTCGGACTAGCGGTAACCTACGAGCAGTACTTC. Translated, it gives CATSFGLAVTYEQYF.

V is TRBV23-1 and J is TRBJ2-7; D may be TRBD1 or TRBD2 (5 bases each). TRBV23-1 is classed as an ORF, of uncertain function. The CDR3 runs 15 residues. Deletions cut 4 bases from V and 3 bases from J, with 16 bases between. The CDR3 bases are TGCGCCAGCAGTCGATACCGGGACGGATACTACGAGCAGTACGTC. Protein sequence: CASSRYRDGYYEQYV.

This clonotype was seen only a few times. The J gene is TRBJ1-2, the V gene TRBV6-5; D gene uncertain. This CDR3 spans 13 amino acids. Germline V gene data show CDR1 as MNHEY and CDR2 as SVGAGI. V was pared by 0 bases and J by 4 bases, with 6 bases between. The CDR3 loop is CASSYSRAYGYTF. The DNA for the CDR3 is TGTGCCAGCAGTTACTCGCGGGCCTATGGCTACACCTTC.

This clonotype was detected a few times. The V call is TRBV5-1, the J call TRBJ2-1; D is possibly TRBD1 (5 bases). Trimming pared 1 base from V and 7 bases from J, leaving 12 bases between. This CDR3 has 14 amino acids. The germline gives CDR1 SGHRS, CDR2 YFSETQ. CDR3 DNA: TGCGCCAGCAGCTTGCTAAGGGGTGTAAATGAGCAGTTCTTC. Translating gives CASSLLRGVNEQFF.

This clonotype was counted between two and nine times. The rearrangement links TRBV11-2 to TRBJ2-3, with 16 nucleotides matching TRBD2. V dropped 0 bases and J dropped 6; count of bases not matched to a gene: 3. The CDR3 is 17 amino acids. CDR1 SGHAT and CDR2 FQNNGV come from the germline V gene. This CDR3 is CASSLEGLAGGRDTQYF. The CDR3 DNA sequence: TGTGCCAGCAGCTTAGAGGGACTAGCGGGGGGGCGGGATACGCAGTATTTT.

The table lists this clonotype with a few counts. The J gene is TRBJ1-4, the V gene TRBV5-6; D call uncertain. This CDR3 spans 16 amino acids. Germline CDR1 and CDR2: SGHDT and YYEEEE. The germline V and J ends were trimmed by 0 bases and 1 base, with 10 bases remaining between them. The CDR3 loop reads CASSLVGGGTNEKLFF. In DNA form, the CDR3 reads TGTGCCAGCAGCTTGGTAGGTGGAGGAACTAATGAAAAACTGTTTTTT.

The rearrangement links TRBV20-1 to TRBJ2-7; TRBD1 aligns across 10 bases. V lost 5 bases, J lost 3 bases, and 10 bases stayed unmatched. CDR3 length: 15 amino acids. Germline-derived CDR1 and CDR2 are DFQATT and SNEGSKA (reference sequence). The DNA of the CDR3 is TGCAGTGCTTCAGACCGGGACAGGGGAAACTACGAGCAGTACGTC. This gives the protein CSASDRDRGNYEQYV.

The rearrangement links TRBV5-1 to TRBJ2-3; either TRBD1 or TRBD2 may fit D (5 bases each). V was pared by 6 bases and J by 5 bases, with 19 bases between. The V gene's germline CDR1 is SGHRS and CDR2 YFSETQ. This CDR3 has 15 residues. The DNA for the CDR3 is TGCGCCAGCACCGACTCCGGGGCACACGAAGATACGCAGTATTTT. It specifies CASTDSGAHEDTQYF.

A few counts support this clonotype. This chain connects TRBV7-2 to TRBJ2-1; TRBD2 agrees at 8 bases. CDR1 is SGHTA, CDR2 FQGNSA, per germline. The ends lost 6 bases at V and 9 bases at J; junction bases unmatched: 16. The length of the CDR3 is 16 residues. The CDR3 spells CASSPLRGASLVEQFF. DNA for the CDR3: TGTGCCAGCAGTCCCTTGCGGGGGGCGTCCCTAGTTGAGCAGTTCTTC.

This clonotype was counted a few times. The V gene is TRBV5-6, the J gene TRBJ2-2, with a tentative D call TRBD1 (5 bases). The CDR3 is 14 amino acids. Trimming took off 5 bases at V and 4 bases at J, with 12 bases between the two ends. The germline gives CDR1 SGHDT, CDR2 YYEEEE. As DNA, the CDR3 is TGTGCCAGCAGGTTTGGCAGGGCCACCGGGGAGCTGTTTTTT. It yields the protein CASRFGRATGELFF. The variable domain in full, completed from reference TRBV5-6 and TRBJ2-2, reads DAGVTQSPTHLIKTRGQQVTLRCSPKSGHDTVSWYQQALGQGPQFIFQYYEEEERQRGNFPDRFSGHQFPNYSSELNVNALLLGDSALYLCASRFGRATGELFFGEGSRLTVL.

This clonotype showed up just a few times. The chain employs TRBV18 and TRBJ2-5; D not resolved. The germline V gene encodes CDR1 KGHSH and CDR2 LQKENI. The V end lost 3 bases, the J end lost 6 bases, and 11 bases lay between the germline ends. This CDR3 comprises 13 residues. CDR3 coding DNA: TGTGCCAGCTCACCCCCTTCATCAAAGACCCAGTACTTC. Its translation is CASSPPSSKTQYF.

As to this clonotype: A read error may explain this, as a much larger clone is one base away. The V gene is TRBV7-9, the J gene TRBJ2-3; D is undetermined. This CDR3 is 13 amino acids long. Germline lookup yields CDR1 SEHNR and CDR2 FQNEAQ (reference sequence). The CDR3 DNA reads as TGTGCCAGCGGCTTAAGAAGCACAGATACGCAGTATTTT. Translation gives CASGLRSTDTQYF.

V is TRBV5-8 and J is TRBJ1-3; 7 nucleotides match TRBD1. CDR3 length equals 14 residues. V shed 5 bases and J 2 bases; nucleotides not matched to a gene: 4. Germline V CDR1 and CDR2: SGHTS, YDEGEE. The CDR3 nucleotides read TGTGCCAGCAGACAGGGGTTGACTGGAAACACCATATATTTT. Translating gives CASRQGLTGNTIYF.

The V and J genes are TRBV28 and TRBJ1-2; D not resolved. V shed 2 bases and J shed 4 bases, with 5 bases lying between them. Germline V lookup: CDR1 MDHEN, CDR2 SYDVKM. The CDR3 has 12 residues. CDR3 sequence reads: CASSLRLYGYTF. DNA for the CDR3: TGTGCCAGCAGTTTAAGACTCTATGGCTACACCTTC.

This rearrangement joins TRBV7-8 to TRBJ2-3; TRBD2 matches at 14 bases. V lost 6 bases, J lost 0 bases, and 5 bases stayed unmatched. Per germline, CDR1 SGHVS and CDR2 FQNEAQ. The CDR3 extends over 17 amino acids. CDR3 in DNA: TGTGCCAGCAGGACTAGCGGGGGGGGCTTTAGCACAGATACGCAGTATTTT. Its translation is CASRTSGGGFSTDTQYF.

This clonotype was counted at least ten times. The gene calls are TRBV24-1 and TRBJ2-2; maybe TRBD1 (6 bases). Germline values: CDR1 KGHDR, CDR2 SFDVKD. CDR3 size: 14 residues. Trimming removed 9 bases from V and 1 base from J, with 11 bases in between. Written as DNA, the CDR3 is TGTGCCACCCAGAGCAGGGGGAACACCGGGGAGCTGTTTTTT. Its protein product is CATQSRGNTGELFF.

This clonotype came up a few times. The CDR3 DNA reads as TGCAGTGCTTCGGGACTAGCGGGGGGCGGGTCCTACGAGCAGTACTTC. Translation gives CSASGLAGGGSYEQYF. This rearrangement joins TRBV20-1 to TRBJ2-7, with 15 bases that match TRBD2. The J segment lost 1 base and the V segment lost 5 bases, leaving 6 bases of the junction unmatched. CDR1 DFQATT and CDR2 SNEGSKA come from the germline V gene (reference sequence). This CDR3 has 16 residues.

This clonotype was observed a few times. V and J are TRBV5-1 and TRBJ2-1, with D possibly matching TRBD1 (6 bases). Germline CDR1 reads SGHRS; CDR2 reads YFSETQ. V was trimmed by 4 bases and J by 6 bases, leaving 14 bases between them. The CDR3 consists of 14 residues. The CDR3 here is CASSLRTGFNEQFF. For the CDR3, the DNA is TGCGCCAGCAGCCTAAGAACAGGGTTCAATGAGCAGTTCTTC.

There are a few counts of this clonotype. The V and J genes are TRBV20-1 and TRBJ1-4; a weak D match, TRBD1 (5 bases). The CDR3 spans 14 residues. The V end lost 6 bases, the J end lost 0 bases, and 11 bases lay between the germline ends. In germline, CDR1 is DFQATT, CDR2 SNEGSKA (reference sequence). In DNA, the CDR3 is TGCAGTGCCCTTGACAGCGCAACTAATGAAAAACTGTTTTTT. Translation gives CSALDSATNEKLFF.

The genes are TRBV4-1 and TRBJ1-5, with unresolved D. The CDR3 extends over 15 amino acids. V gave up 2 bases and J gave up 2 bases, with 10 bases separating them. From germline, CDR1 is MGHRA and CDR2 YSYEKL. In DNA form, the CDR3 reads TGCGCCAGCAGCCAATCGGGTCAGGGCAATCAGCCCCAGCATTTT. Protein sequence: CASSQSGQGNQPQHF.